This T cell receptor beta chain derives from a study of blood T cells in healthy people across ages. A J-beta primer mix and a sample-barcoded 5' primer were used in a second PCR of roughly 6 to 12 cycles. In TCRdb, the 5' RACE reads were re-called with MiXCR into one record per CDR3 protein. The sample consists of roughly 1.5 million distinct CDR3 sequences, 35% to 45% of them appearing once. In this sample, this clonotype turned up a few times. Germline V gene data show CDR1 as LGHNA and CDR2 as YSLEER. This CDR3 contains 14 residues. V shed 2 bases and J 11 bases; nucleotides not matched to a gene: 9.

What was sequenced was blood. The receptor's source is a woman between 18 and 30 years old in good health. This chain connects TRBV4-3 to TRBJ2-1, with 7 nucleotides matching TRBD2. The CDR3 spells CASSQSGASLKQFF. CDR3 bases: TGCGCCAGCAGCCAAAGCGGGGCGTCACTAAAGCAGTTCTTC.